These T cell receptor beta chains were read from a single sample in a study of T cell responses to AZD1222 COVID-19 vaccine. Repertoires were generated with immunoSEQ multiplex PCR, while TCRdb's copy carries only in-frame clones and drops some. In the table there are 150,000 or so clones, approximately 90% of which are singletons. The sequencing used peripheral blood, collected on day 0 of MenACWY control vaccination. Every receptor here comes from an adult in good health. The CDR3 runs from the conserved cysteine through the conserved F or W. The order of the fields is clone size, V gene, D gene, J gene, CDR3 DNA, CDR3 protein. A D gene is named only where the DNA matches it firmly. Clone size, where shown, is once, few, many, or a class for clones that have expanded.

NA	TRBV4-1	NA	TRBJ2-7	TGCGCCAGCAGCCGGAGTAGCGTTGACCCCTACGAGCAGTACTTC	CASSRSSVDPYEQYF
NA	TRBV19	TRBD1	TRBJ1-1	TGTGCCAGTAGTATCAATACAGGGGGCTATCTGAACACTGAAGCTTTCTTT	CASSINTGGYLNTEAFF
NA	TRBV18	TRBD1	TRBJ1-1	TGTGCCAGCTCACGAACAGGGGGGGCGAACACTGAAGCTTTCTTT	CASSRTGGANTEAFF
NA	TRBV7-6	TRBD1	TRBJ1-3	TGTGCCAGCAGCCCAGGGACAGAGGCGAACACCATATATTTT	CASSPGTEANTIYF
NA	TRBV10-2	NA	TRBJ2-1	TGCGCCAGCAGTGAGTCATACGGGGGTTACAATGAGCAGTTCTTC	CASSESYGGYNEQFF
NA	TRBV5-4	NA	TRBJ1-1	TGTGCCAGCCTTAGAGAGATGGGGTCGAACACTGAAGCTTTCTTT	CASLREMGSNTEAFF
NA	TRBV6-2/TRBV6-3	TRBD2	TRBJ2-7	TGTGCCAGCAGCCCTAGAAAGACTAGCGGACCTCGCTCCTACGAGCAGTACTTC	CASSPRKTSGPRSYEQYF
NA	TRBV5-1	NA	TRBJ1-2	TGCGCCAGCAGCTTGGGAACTAACTATGGCTACACCTTC	CASSLGTNYGYTF
NA	TRBV7-9	TRBD1	TRBJ1-2	TGTGCCAGCACACTTGGGGGACAGGAGAACTATGGCTACACCTTC	CASTLGGQENYGYTF
NA	TRBV7-9	NA	TRBJ1-2	TGTGCCAGCAGCCCATCTGAGGGGGTGGCCTATGGCTACACCTTC	CASSPSEGVAYGYTF
NA	TRBV30	NA	TRBJ1-4	TGTGCCTGGAGTGTAGGTCAGGGAAATGAAAAACTGTTTTTT	CAWSVGQGNEKLFF
once	TRBV11-2	NA	TRBJ2-4	TGTGCCAGCAGCTTAGTCGGGCAGATGAGCTTC	CASSLVGQMSF
few	TRBV6-5	NA	TRBJ1-1	TGTGCCAGCTCCCTGCAGGGTCCCACTGAAGCTTTCTTT	CASSLQGPTEAFF
NA	TRBV19	TRBD1	TRBJ1-5	TGTGCCAGCCACCCGGGACAGAGGAATCAGCCCCAGCATTTT	CASHPGQRNQPQHF
NA	TRBV5-1	NA	TRBJ1-1	TGCGCCAGCAGCCGACACATGAACACTGAAGCTTTCTTT	CASSRHMNTEAFF
NA	TRBV7-8	NA	TRBJ1-1	TGTGCCAGCAGCTTAGGCGTGGCGAACACTGAAGCTTTCTTT	CASSLGVANTEAFF
NA	TRBV6-5	TRBD1	TRBJ1-5	TGTGCCAGCAGTTACGCGGGACAGGGGAGTCAGCCCCAGCATTTT	CASSYAGQGSQPQHF
NA	TRBV9	TRBD1	TRBJ1-2	TGTGCCAGCAGCCTTGGCCGAGGGGGCCACGGCTATGGCTACACCTTC	CASSLGRGGHGYGYTF
NA	TRBV10-3	TRBD2	TRBJ2-7	TGTGCCATCAGTGGAGGAGCGGGAGGGCCCTACGAGCAGTACTTC	CAISGGAGGPYEQYF
once	TRBV19	TRBD2	TRBJ2-7	TGTGCCAGTACCAATACAGTAGCGGGAGGGTACGAGCAGTACTTC	CASTNTVAGGYEQYF
NA	TRBV9	TRBD1	TRBJ1-2	TGTGCCAGCAGCGCATCAATCGGGAGGGGGCAAGGCTATGGCTACACCTTC	CASSASIGRGQGYGYTF
NA	TRBV24-1	TRBD2	TRBJ2-1	TGTGCCACCAGTGATGGTAGCGGGAGTTACAATGAGCAGTTCTTC	CATSDGSGSYNEQFF
NA	TRBV29-1	NA	TRBJ1-2	TGCAGCGCGGATGCCGGGATATTTAACTATGGCTACACCTTC	CSADAGIFNYGYTF
NA	TRBV3-1/TRBV3-2	NA	TRBJ1-1	TGTGCCAGCAGGGGGCCGGGTCAACGAGCTTTCTTT	CASRGPGQRAFF
once	TRBV27	NA	TRBJ2-7	TGTGCCAGCAGTTTACAGGTCGGCTACGAGCAGTACTTC	CASSLQVGYEQYF
NA	TRBV27	TRBD1	TRBJ2-7	TGTGCCAGCAGTTGGGGACAGGGGAATTACGAGCAGTACTTC	CASSWGQGNYEQYF
NA	TRBV3-1/TRBV3-2	NA	TRBJ2-2	TGTGCCAGCAGCTTAGAGTCCGGGGAGCTGTTTTTT	CASSLESGELFF
few	TRBV7-9	NA	TRBJ2-1	TGTGCCAGCAGCTTAGTTGGGAATGAGCAGTTCTTC	CASSLVGNEQFF
NA	TRBV6-4	TRBD2	TRBJ2-1	TGTGCCAGCAGCGGAACTAGCGGGGACTACAATGAGCAGTTCTTC	CASSGTSGDYNEQFF
NA	TRBV24-1	NA	TRBJ1-5	TGTGCCACCCAGGAAAGCGGGAGTATCAGTCAGCCCCAGCATTTT	CATQESGSISQPQHF
NA	TRBV19	TRBD2	TRBJ2-1	TGTGCCAGTAGTAAAGCGGGAGAATCCAATGAGCAGTTCTTC	CASSKAGESNEQFF
NA	TRBV5-4	TRBD1	TRBJ1-1	TGTGCCAGCGGCCGACAGGGGACGTACACTGAAGCTTTCTTT	CASGRQGTYTEAFF
NA	TRBV5-1	NA	TRBJ1-1	TGCGCCAGCAGCGGCGAAGGGAACACTGAAGCTTTCTTT	CASSGEGNTEAFF
few	TRBV5-1	TRBD2	TRBJ2-3	TGCGCCAGCAGCTTCCTAGCGGGAGGGAATACGCAGTATTTT	CASSFLAGGNTQYF
NA	TRBV27	NA	TRBJ2-5	TGTGCCAGCAGAAGTCGGGTTTTTGAGACCCAGTACTTC	CASRSRVFETQYF
NA	TRBV5-5	NA	TRBJ2-1	TGTGCCAGCAGCTTGGGCACTGGCTACAATGAGCAGTTCTTC	CASSLGTGYNEQFF
NA	TRBV28	TRBD1	TRBJ1-1	TGTGCCAGCAGTTTATGGCTACAGGGGGCGCTTGTAGCTTTCTTT	CASSLWLQGALVAFF
NA	TRBV5-1	NA	TRBJ2-3	TGCGCCAGCATGCGAGCAGATACGCAGTATTTT	CASMRADTQYF
once	TRBV2	NA	TRBJ2-1	TGTGCCAGCAGTGAAAGCGGATACAATGAGCAGTTCTTC	CASSESGYNEQFF
NA	TRBV6-5	TRBD2	TRBJ2-7	TGTGCCAGTTTCGGACTAGTGTCCCTAGGAGAGCAGTACTTC	CASFGLVSLGEQYF
NA	TRBV9	NA	TRBJ1-5	TGTGCCAGTGGCGGTAGCAATCAGCCCCAGCATTTT	CASGGSNQPQHF
once	TRBV25-1	TRBD1	TRBJ1-2	TGTGCCAGCAGTGAATATACAGGGGCGGCTGGCTACACCTTC	CASSEYTGAAGYTF
NA	TRBV7-2	TRBD1	TRBJ1-2	TGTGCCAGCAGCTTAGCAGACAGGGGAAGATCTAACTATGGCTACACCTTC	CASSLADRGRSNYGYTF
NA	TRBV29-1	TRBD1	TRBJ2-7	TGCAGCGTTGAATCGACAGGGGACTACGAGCAGTACTTC	CSVESTGDYEQYF
few	TRBV28	TRBD1	TRBJ2-1	TGTGCCAGCAGGAGACAGGGCTACAATGAGCAGTTCTTC	CASRRQGYNEQFF
NA	TRBV19	NA	TRBJ2-5	TGTGCCAGTAGTATAGGGGGAGGCGAGACCCAGTACTTC	CASSIGGGETQYF
NA	TRBV11-2	TRBD1	TRBJ2-2	TGTGCCAGCAGCCCCACTACAGGGGCCGGGGAGCTGTTTTTT	CASSPTTGAGELFF
NA	TRBV5-4	NA	TRBJ1-1	TGTGCCAGCAGCCCGCCGCAGGGGAGGATGAACACTGAAGCTTTCTTT	CASSPPQGRMNTEAFF
NA	TRBV6-5	NA	TRBJ1-6	TGTGCCAGCAGTTACTCGGGCAGACGAAATTCACCCCTCCACTTT	CASSYSGRRNSPLHF
NA	TRBV5-4	NA	TRBJ2-2	TGTGCCAGCAGCTTAGGTGGGGGCGCGATAGCGAACACCGGGGAGCTGTTTTTT	CASSLGGGAIANTGELFF
medium-sized	TRBV10-3	NA	TRBJ2-1	TGTGCCATCAGTGAGGGGGGCAATGAGCAGTTCTTC	CAISEGGNEQFF
NA	TRBV19	TRBD2	TRBJ2-3	TGTGCCAGTAGTACCCGGCCCCCGACTAGCGGGAGGGCAGATACGCAGTATTTT	CASSTRPPTSGRADTQYF
NA	TRBV11-2	NA	TRBJ1-3	TGTGCCAGCAGCCCCCAGGCTGGAAACACCATATATTTT	CASSPQAGNTIYF
few	TRBV27	NA	TRBJ1-5	TGTGCCAGCAGCTCGGGTTCCTACAATCAGCCCCAGCATTTT	CASSSGSYNQPQHF